Below, 12 T cell receptor beta chains from the same sample are listed, as sequenced in a study of blood T cell repertoires in COVID-19. Some clones are missing from TCRdb's copy, which holds only in-frame ones; the method was immunoSEQ multiplex PCR. The table includes 85,000 to 100,000 clones, roughly 84% detected once. Sequenced: peripheral blood. These receptors were collected from a woman aged 60-70 years with acute or convalescent COVID-19.

CDR3 sequence (DNA): TGTGCCAGCAGCTTGGTCGGGACAGGCTATAATTCACCCCTCCACTTT. This codes for CASSLVGTGYNSPLHF. The chain couples TRBV11-2 to TRBJ1-6, with TRBD1 matching over 8 bases. V dropped 3 bases and J dropped 3; count of bases not matched to a gene: 4. CDR1 and CDR2 from the germline V gene are SGHAT and FQNNGV. The CDR3 contains 16 residues.

The chain uses TRBV7-9 and TRBJ1-3; D unclear. Germline CDR1 and CDR2: SEHNR and FQNEAQ (reference sequence). V was trimmed by 5 bases and J by 4 bases, leaving 18 bases between them. The CDR3 is 16 residues long. CDR3 sequence: CASSPRTSPGGNTIYF. The CDR3 nucleotides are TGTGCCAGCAGCCCTAGGACCTCCCCGGGAGGAAACACCATATATTTT.

The V gene is TRBV5-1, the J gene TRBJ2-6; possible D gene TRBD1, 6 bases. Germline V lookup: CDR1 SGHRS, CDR2 YFSETQ. The CDR3 is 16 residues long. The ends were cut back, 2 bases at V and 0 bases at J, with 9 bases in the middle. The DNA for the CDR3 is TGCGCCAGCAGCTTAGACAGGCCCTCTGGGGCCAACGTCCTGACTTTC. It yields the protein CASSLDRPSGANVLTF. Complete variable domain (other parts from reference TRBV5-1 and TRBJ2-6): KAGVTQTPRYLIKTRGQQVTLSCSPISGHRSVSWYQQTPGQGLQFLFEYFSETQRNKGNFPGRFSGRQFSNSRSEMNVSTLELGDSALYLCASSLDRPSGANVLTFGAGSRLTVL.

This clone has a count of ten or more. The CDR3 coding sequence is TGTGCCAGCAGCCAAACGACTAGCGGGGGGTCAGATACGCAGTATTTT. It yields the protein CASSQTTSGGSDTQYF. The chain is built from TRBV4-2 and TRBJ2-3; 13 bases match TRBD2. The CDR3 is 16 residues long. Trimming cost V 2 bases and J 4 bases; bases outside gene matches: 3. Germline V gives CDR1 LGHNA, CDR2 YNFKEQ.

This rearrangement joins TRBV6-2 or TRBV6-3 to TRBJ1-1; TRBD1 agrees at 7 bases. Trimming cost V 5 bases and J 2 bases; bases outside gene matches: 2. The CDR3 is made up of 13 amino acids. Germline CDR1 MNHEY, CDR2 SVGEGT. CDR3 residues: CASSRQGNTEAFF. Here the CDR3 DNA reads TGTGCCAGCAGTCGACAGGGTAACACTGAAGCTTTCTTT.

The V and J genes are TRBV5-6 and TRBJ1-6; no firm D call. The CDR3 extends over 11 amino acids. With 9 bases removed from V and 7 bases from J, the gap between germline ends came to 8 bases. Germline assignment: CDR1 SGHDT and CDR2 YYEEEE. The CDR3 bases are TGTGCCACCTCCCGGAATTCACCCCTCCACTTT. Protein sequence: CATSRNSPLHF. The full variable domain, in which reference TRBV5-6 and TRBJ1-6 provide the parts outside the CDR3, is DAGVTQSPTHLIKTRGQQVTLRCSPKSGHDTVSWYQQALGQGPQFIFQYYEEEERQRGNFPDRFSGHQFPNYSSELNVNALLLGDSALYLCATSRNSPLHFGNGTRLTVT.

The rearrangement joins TRBV2 to TRBJ2-3, with 7 bases matching TRBD1. This CDR3 region has 14 residues. The ends lost 6 bases at V and 2 bases at J; junction bases unmatched: 5. Germline-derived CDR1 and CDR2 are SNHLY and FYNNEI. This chain's CDR3 is CASRPGQPTDTQYF. In DNA, the CDR3 is TGTGCCAGCAGACCGGGACAGCCCACAGATACGCAGTATTTT. Filled out from reference TRBV2 and TRBJ2-3, the complete variable domain reads EPEVTQTPSHQVTQMGQEVILRCVPISNHLYFYWYRQILGQKVEFLVSFYNNEISEKSEIFDDQFSVERPDGSNFTLKIRSTKLEDSAMYFCASRPGQPTDTQYFGPGTRLTVL.

This chain links TRBV6-6 with TRBJ1-6; 9 nucleotides align to TRBD1. V lost 7 bases and J lost 9; bases outside the gene matches: 7. Germline V gene lookup returns CDR1 MNHNY and CDR2 SVGAGI (reference sequence). The CDR3 has 14 amino acids. In DNA, the CDR3 is TGTGCCAGCATGCCGGGACAGGGTGGTTCACCCCTCCACTTT. Translated, it gives CASMPGQGGSPLHF.

This sequence joins TRBV30 and TRBJ1-1, with a possible D match to TRBD1 (5 bases). The V gene's germline CDR1 is GTSNPN and CDR2 SVGIG (reference sequence). Between the trimmed V and J ends, which lost 8 bases and 4 bases, there was a span of 14 bases. The CDR3 covers 12 residues. This chain's CDR3 is CATDTGGTEAFF. As DNA, the CDR3 is TGTGCCACGGACACCGGGGGCACTGAAGCTTTCTTT.

V gene TRBV9 combines with J gene TRBJ2-1, with 9 bases matching TRBD1. The J segment lost 9 bases and the V segment lost 0 bases, leaving 7 bases of the junction unmatched. Germline values: CDR1 SGDLS, CDR2 YYNGEE. CDR3 length: 15 residues. The CDR3 region is CASSVGTGVSSEQFF. DNA of the CDR3: TGTGCCAGCAGCGTAGGGACAGGGGTATCGAGTGAGCAGTTCTTC.

CDR3 residues: CASSFSGTGGREQFF. In DNA form, the CDR3 reads TGTGCCAGCAGCTTCTCCGGGACAGGGGGCAGGGAGCAGTTCTTC. The V call is TRBV7-6, the J call TRBJ2-1, with 12 nucleotides matching TRBD1. Trimming removed 3 bases from V and 10 bases from J; junction bases left unmatched: 7. The CDR3 runs to 15 residues. CDR1 SGHVS and CDR2 FNYEAQ come from the germline V gene. Filled out from reference TRBV7-6 and TRBJ2-1, the complete variable domain reads GAGVSQSPRYKVTKRGQDVALRCDPISGHVSLYWYRQALGQGPEFLTYFNYEAQQDKSGLPNDRFSAERPEGSISTLTIQRTEQRDSAMYRCASSFSGTGGREQFFGPGTRLTVL.

A single count supports this clone. This sequence joins TRBV9 and TRBJ2-1, with 14 positions matching TRBD2. The V gene's germline CDR1 is SGDLS and CDR2 YYNGEE. This CDR3 has 16 residues. Losses at the gene ends were 0 bases for V and 8 bases for J; bases not matched to a gene: 4. The CDR3 DNA reads TGTGCCAGCAGCGTAGTCGGGACTAGCGGGGGTGATGAGCAGTTCTTC. Translating it yields CASSVVGTSGGDEQFF.